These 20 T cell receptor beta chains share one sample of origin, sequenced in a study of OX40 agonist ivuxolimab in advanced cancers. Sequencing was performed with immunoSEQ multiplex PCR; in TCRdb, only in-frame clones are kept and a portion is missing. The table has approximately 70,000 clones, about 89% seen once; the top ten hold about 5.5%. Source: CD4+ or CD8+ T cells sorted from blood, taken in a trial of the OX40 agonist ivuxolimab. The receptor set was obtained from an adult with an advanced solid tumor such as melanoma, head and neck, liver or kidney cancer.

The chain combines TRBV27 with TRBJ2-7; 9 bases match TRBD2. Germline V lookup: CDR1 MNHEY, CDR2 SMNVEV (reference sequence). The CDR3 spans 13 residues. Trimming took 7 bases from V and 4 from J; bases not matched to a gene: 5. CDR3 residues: CASKEAGGYEQYF. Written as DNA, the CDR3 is TGTGCCAGCAAAGAGGCGGGAGGGTACGAGCAGTACTTC.

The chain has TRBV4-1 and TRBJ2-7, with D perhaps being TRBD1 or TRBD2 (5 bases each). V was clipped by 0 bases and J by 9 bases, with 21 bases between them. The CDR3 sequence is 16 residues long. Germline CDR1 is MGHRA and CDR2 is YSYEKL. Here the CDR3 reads CASSQDGRGLLEGQYF. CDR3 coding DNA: TGCGCCAGCAGCCAAGACGGACGGGGCCTTCTAGAGGGGCAGTACTTC.

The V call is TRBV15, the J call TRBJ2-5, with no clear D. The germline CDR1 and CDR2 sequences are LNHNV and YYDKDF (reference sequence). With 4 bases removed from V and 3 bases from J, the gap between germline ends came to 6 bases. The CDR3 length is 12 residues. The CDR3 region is CATSISEETQYF. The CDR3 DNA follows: TGTGCCACCAGCATCTCCGAAGAGACCCAGTACTTC.

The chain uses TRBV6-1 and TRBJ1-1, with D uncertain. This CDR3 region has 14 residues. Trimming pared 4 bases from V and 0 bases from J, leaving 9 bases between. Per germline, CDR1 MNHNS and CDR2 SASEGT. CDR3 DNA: TGTGCCAGCAGTGTGAAACGGCTGAACACTGAAGCTTTCTTT. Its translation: CASSVKRLNTEAFF.

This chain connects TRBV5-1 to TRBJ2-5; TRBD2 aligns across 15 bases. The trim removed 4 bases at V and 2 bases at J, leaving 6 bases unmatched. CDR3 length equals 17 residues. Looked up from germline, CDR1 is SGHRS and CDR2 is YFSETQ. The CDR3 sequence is CASSPGTSGRFQETQYF. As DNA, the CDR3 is TGCGCCAGCAGCCCAGGGACTAGCGGGAGGTTTCAAGAGACCCAGTACTTC.

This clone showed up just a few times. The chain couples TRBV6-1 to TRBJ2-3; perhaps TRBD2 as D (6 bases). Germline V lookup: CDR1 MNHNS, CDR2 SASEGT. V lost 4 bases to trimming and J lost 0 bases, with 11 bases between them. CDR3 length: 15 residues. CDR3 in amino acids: CASSALAGSTDTQYF. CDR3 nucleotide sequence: TGTGCCAGCAGTGCCCTGGCGGGAAGCACAGATACGCAGTATTTT.

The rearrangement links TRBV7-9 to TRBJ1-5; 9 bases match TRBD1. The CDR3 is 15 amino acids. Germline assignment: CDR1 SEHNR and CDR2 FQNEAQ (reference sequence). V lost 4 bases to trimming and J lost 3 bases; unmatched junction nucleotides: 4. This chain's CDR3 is CASSWGQGINQPQHF. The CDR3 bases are TGTGCCAGCAGCTGGGGACAGGGTATCAATCAGCCCCAGCATTTT.

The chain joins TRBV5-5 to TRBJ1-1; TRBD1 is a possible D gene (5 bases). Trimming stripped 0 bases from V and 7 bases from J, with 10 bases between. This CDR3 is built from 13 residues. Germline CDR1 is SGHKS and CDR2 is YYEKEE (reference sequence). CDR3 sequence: CASSLAGALEAFF. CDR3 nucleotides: TGTGCCAGCAGCTTGGCCGGGGCCCTTGAAGCTTTCTTT.

In DNA, the CDR3 is TGTGCCACTGATACAGGGTTTGCCGGGGAGCTGTTTTTT. It yields the protein CATDTGFAGELFF. V usage is TRBV7-2 and J usage is TRBJ2-2; D perhaps matches TRBD1 (6 bases). The germline V and J ends were trimmed by 10 bases and 6 bases, with 15 bases remaining between them. CDR1 SGHTA and CDR2 FQGNSA come from the germline V gene. The CDR3 contains 13 residues.

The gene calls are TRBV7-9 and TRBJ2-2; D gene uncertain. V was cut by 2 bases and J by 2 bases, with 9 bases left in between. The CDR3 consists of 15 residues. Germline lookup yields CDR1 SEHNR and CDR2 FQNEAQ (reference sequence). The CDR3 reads CASSLIQFNTGELFF. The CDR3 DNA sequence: TGTGCCAGCAGCTTAATACAGTTCAACACCGGGGAGCTGTTTTTT.

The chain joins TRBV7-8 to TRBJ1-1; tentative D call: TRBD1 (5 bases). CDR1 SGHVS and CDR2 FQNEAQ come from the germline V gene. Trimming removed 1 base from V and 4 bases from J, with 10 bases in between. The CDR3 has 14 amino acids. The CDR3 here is CASSLEPGGTEAFF. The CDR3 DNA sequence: TGTGCCAGCAGCTTAGAACCGGGGGGCACTGAAGCTTTCTTT.

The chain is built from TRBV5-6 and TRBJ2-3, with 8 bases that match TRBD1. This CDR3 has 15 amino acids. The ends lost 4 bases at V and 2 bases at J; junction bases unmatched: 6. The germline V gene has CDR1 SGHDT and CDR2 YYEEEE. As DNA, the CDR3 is TGTGCCAGCAGCCTGGGACAGGAACTCACAGATACGCAGTATTTT. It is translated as CASSLGQELTDTQYF. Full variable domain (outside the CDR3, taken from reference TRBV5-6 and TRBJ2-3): DAGVTQSPTHLIKTRGQQVTLRCSPKSGHDTVSWYQQALGQGPQFIFQYYEEEERQRGNFPDRFSGHQFPNYSSELNVNALLLGDSALYLCASSLGQELTDTQYFGPGTRLTVL.

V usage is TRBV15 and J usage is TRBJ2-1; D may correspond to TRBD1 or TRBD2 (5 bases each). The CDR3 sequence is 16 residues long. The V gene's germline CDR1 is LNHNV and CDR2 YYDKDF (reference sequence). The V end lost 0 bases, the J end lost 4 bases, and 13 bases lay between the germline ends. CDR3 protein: CATSRETREIYNEQFF. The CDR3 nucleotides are TGTGCCACCAGCAGAGAAACCAGGGAGATTTACAATGAGCAGTTCTTC.

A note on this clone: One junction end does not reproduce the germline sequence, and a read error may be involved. In nucleotides, the CDR3 is TGTGCCAGCAGCTTATGGACAGTGAGCTCTGGAAACACCATATATTTT. Encoded protein: CASSLWTVSSGNTIYF. This chain links TRBV28 with TRBJ1-3; TRBD1 is a possible D gene (6 bases). The CDR3 extends over 16 amino acids. CDR1 and CDR2 (germline): MDHEN, SYDVKM.

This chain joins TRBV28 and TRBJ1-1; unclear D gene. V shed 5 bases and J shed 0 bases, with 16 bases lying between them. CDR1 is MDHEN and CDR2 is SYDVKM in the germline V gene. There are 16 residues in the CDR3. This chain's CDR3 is CASSVDGWGMNTEAFF. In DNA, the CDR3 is TGTGCCAGCAGTGTAGATGGCTGGGGAATGAACACTGAAGCTTTCTTT.

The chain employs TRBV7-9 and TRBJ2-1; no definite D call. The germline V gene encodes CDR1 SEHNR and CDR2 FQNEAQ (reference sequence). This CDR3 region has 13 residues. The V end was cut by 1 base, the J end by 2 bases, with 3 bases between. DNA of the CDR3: TGTGCCAGCAGCTTAGGCGCCTACAATGAGCAGTTCTTC. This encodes CASSLGAYNEQFF.

The CDR3 DNA reads TGTGCCAGCAGCTTTAACGAGAACGAGCAGTACTTC. It is translated as CASSFNENEQYF. The genes are TRBV5-6 and TRBJ2-7; D is unresolved. Germline assignment: CDR1 SGHDT and CDR2 YYEEEE. V dropped 2 bases and J dropped 5 bases, with 8 bases sitting between them. The CDR3 consists of 12 residues.

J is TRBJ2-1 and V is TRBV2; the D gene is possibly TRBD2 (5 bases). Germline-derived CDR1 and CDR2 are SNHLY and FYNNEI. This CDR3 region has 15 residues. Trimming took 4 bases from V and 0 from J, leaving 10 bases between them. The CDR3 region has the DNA TGTGCCAGCAGTGCGAGCGGTAGCTCCTACAATGAGCAGTTCTTC. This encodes CASSASGSSYNEQFF.

CDR3 nucleotide sequence: TGTGCCAGCAGCTCGACAGGGCGCGAGAGTCAGCCCCAGCATTTT. It specifies CASSSTGRESQPQHF. This chain joins TRBV27 and TRBJ1-5, with 7 bases identical to TRBD1. The trim removed 6 bases at V and 6 bases at J, leaving 11 bases unmatched. Germline V CDR1 and CDR2: MNHEY, SMNVEV (reference sequence). This CDR3 spans 15 amino acids.

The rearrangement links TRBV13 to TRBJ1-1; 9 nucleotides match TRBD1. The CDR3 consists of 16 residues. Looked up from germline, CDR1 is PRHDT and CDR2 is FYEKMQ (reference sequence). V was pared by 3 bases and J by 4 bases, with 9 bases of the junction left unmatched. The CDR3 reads CASSLGGQGYGTEAFF. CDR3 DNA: TGTGCCAGCAGCTTGGGGGGACAGGGATACGGCACTGAAGCTTTCTTT.